This T cell receptor (beta chain) originates from a study of blood T cell repertoires in COVID-19 (TCRdb year 2020). Notes on the research overall: Samples covering the acute and convalescent phases of COVID-19 were provided by collaborators in the United States, Italy and Spain. The material from the prospective study consisted of cDNA or gDNA derived from T cells, B-cell-depleted T cells, or PBMCs. Subjects who had been exposed to COVID-19, were actively infected with it, or had recovered from it provided the deeply sampled blood TCRbeta repertoires that made up the dataset. The repertoires were released in a freely available public database meant as a resource for research on the immune response to SARS-CoV-2. The samples were drawn from the first 160 participants of the ongoing ImmuneRACE study and from 950 to 1,500 subjects provided by 6 global collaborators. The sample metadata nearly always contained a de-identified subject ID, COVID-19 status, age in years and sex. Where available, HLA class I and class II types were obtained from metadata supplied by the sample provider rather than from assay-based typing.

TCRbeta CDR3 regions were amplified from genomic DNA by means of the immunoSEQ Assay, a bias-controlled multiplex PCR. Turning to the authors' computational methods: Within the assay, amplification of reference gene primers was used to estimate how many nucleated cells each sample contained. To quantify the absolute abundance of each unique TCRbeta CDR3 rearrangement, sequence reads were collapsed and filtered. For each sample, productive Simpson clonality was calculated as the square root of Simpson's diversity index across productive rearrangements. In TCRdb, the immuneACCESS table is reduced to in-frame sequences with V and J assigned. These tables do not hold every clone; where another copy was compared, an unresolved V gene accounts for under half, and the others remain unexplained. That table is the source of V, J and clone size, and D and trimming were worked out from the DNA. For this sample the table gives under 200,000 clones, of which under 85% were detected only once. Roughly 13% of the sample is held by the ten biggest clonotypes.

General study outcomes and caveats: How much clinical and demographic metadata was included differed by source and by participant, and the metadata was provided uncurated.

In regard to this clone: Its antigen is not yet known. The record has no base qualities; no much larger clone is one base away.

Reading the germline V gene gives CDR1 SGHRS and CDR2 YFSETQ. From its cysteine to its phenylalanine, the CDR3 spans 15 amino acids. Only the CDR3 region is kept as DNA, spanning 45 bases read in frame from base 1. Trimming removed 4 bases from V and 4 bases from J; the gene matches leave 6 bases unexplained. A second Seattle source provided samples from volunteer blood donors who had recovered from COVID-19. Each collaborating institution followed its own protocols to collect whole blood in K2EDTA tubes. Collaborator samples were shipped for TCRbeta analysis as frozen whole blood, isolated PBMCs, or DNA extracted from either sample type.

Sequencing was performed on peripheral blood. The TCR was taken from a man between 65 and 85 years old who had recovered from COVID-19. The chain links TRBV5-1 with TRBJ2-2, with 8 bases in between that match TRBD1. The nucleotides are TGCGCCAGCAGCAACGGACAGGGAAGCACCGGGGAGCTGTTTTTT. Its coded protein is CASSNGQGSTGELFF.